The clone carrying this TCR beta chain occurred once. Antigen unknown. The CDR3 is made up of 12 amino acids. CDR1 is SQVTM, CDR2 ANQGSEA, per germline. With 6 bases clipped from V and 4 bases from J, the junction kept 4 bases outside the gene matches. This sample was included in a study of post-analysis software for immune sequencing data. On the study more broadly: The disease courses covered relapsing-remitting, secondary progressive and progressive-relapsing multiple sclerosis. Overall study findings and caveats: Relative to controls, patients had several TRBV segments at higher frequency, with TRBV5-6, TRBV5-1 and TRBV20-1 among these. Patients with multiple sclerosis recorded significantly lower normalized Chao1 diversity than controls, the study found.

TCR beta libraries were prepared from cDNA with unique molecular identifiers. Each sample of roughly 0.95 to 10 million input T cells yielded approximately 500,000 cDNA molecules, so each molecule approximated one T cell. Each CDR3 protein gets one entry after TCRdb re-called the PCR reads with MiXCR. Among almost 700,000 distinct CDR3 sequences listed, approximately 59% were seen once. The source material was blood. The chain links TRBV29-1 to TRBJ1-1; 8 positions match TRBD1. This TCR was recovered from a girl aged 2-10 years with multiple sclerosis. The chain's CDR3 is CSVGTGGTEAFF. The CDR3 DNA reads as TGCAGCGTCGGAACAGGGGGCACTGAAGCTTTCTTT.